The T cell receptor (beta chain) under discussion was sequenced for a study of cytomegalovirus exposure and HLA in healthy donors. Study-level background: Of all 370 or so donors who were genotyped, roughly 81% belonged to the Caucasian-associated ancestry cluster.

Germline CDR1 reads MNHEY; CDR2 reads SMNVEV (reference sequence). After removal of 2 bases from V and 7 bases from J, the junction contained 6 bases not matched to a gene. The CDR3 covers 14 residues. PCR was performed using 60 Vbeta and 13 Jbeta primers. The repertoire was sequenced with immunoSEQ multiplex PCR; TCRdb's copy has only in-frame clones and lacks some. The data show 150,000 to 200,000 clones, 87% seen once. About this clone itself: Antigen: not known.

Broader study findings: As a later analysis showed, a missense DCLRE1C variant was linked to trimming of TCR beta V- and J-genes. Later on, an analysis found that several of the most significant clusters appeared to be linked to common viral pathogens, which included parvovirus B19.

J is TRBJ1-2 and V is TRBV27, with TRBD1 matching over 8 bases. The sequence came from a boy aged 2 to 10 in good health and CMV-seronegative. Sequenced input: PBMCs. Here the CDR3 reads CASSLAQGAGGYTF. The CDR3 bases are TGTGCCAGCAGTTTAGCGCAGGGGGCAGGTGGCTACACCTTC.